Sequencing of this T cell receptor (beta chain) was carried out in a study of neurological immune-mediated disorders. TCRdb itself ran the 5' RACE reads through MiXCR, one entry per CDR3 protein. The sample shows under 100,000 distinct CDR3 sequences, 13% of them seen only once. The V gene end was trimmed by 1 base and the J gene end by 7 bases; junction bases not matched to a gene: 9. There are 16 residues in the CDR3. Germline V lookup: CDR1 SGHTA, CDR2 FQGNSA. Broader study findings: The expanded clones of different subjects shared no CDR3 amino acid sequences (suggesting private repertoires in all groups).

Time point in this sample: longitudinal time-point 2. 2 million PBMCs stored at -80 C were the source of the unsorted libraries. In this sample, this clonotype turned up many times. Antigen: not known. This TCR derives from a female donor with HTLV-1-associated myelopathy (HAM/TSP). This chain links TRBV7-2 with TRBJ2-1, with 8 bases lining up with TRBD2. Sequencing used PBMCs. DNA of the CDR3: TGTGCCAGCAGCTTAGTATACGGGGGGGGGAGGAATGAGCAGTTCTTC. This gives the protein CASSLVYGGGRNEQFF.